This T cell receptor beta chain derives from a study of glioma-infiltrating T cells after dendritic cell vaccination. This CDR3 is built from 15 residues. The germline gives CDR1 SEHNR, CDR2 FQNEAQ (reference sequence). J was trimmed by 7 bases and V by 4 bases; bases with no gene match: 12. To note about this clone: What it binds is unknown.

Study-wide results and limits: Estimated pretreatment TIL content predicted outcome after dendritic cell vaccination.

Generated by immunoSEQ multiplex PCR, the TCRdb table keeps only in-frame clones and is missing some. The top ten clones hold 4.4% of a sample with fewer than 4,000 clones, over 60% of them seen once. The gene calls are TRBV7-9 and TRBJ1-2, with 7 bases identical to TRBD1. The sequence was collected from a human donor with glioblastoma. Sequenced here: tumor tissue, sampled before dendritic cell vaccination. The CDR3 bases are TGTGCCAGCAGCTATCCGGGACAGTCCCTGGTTGGCTACACCTTC. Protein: CASSYPGQSLVGYTF.